This T cell receptor (beta chain) appears in the sequencing data of a study of control samples from healthy donors and cancer patients (TCRdb year 2020). CDR1 and CDR2 (KGHDR, SFDVKD) derive from the germline V gene. For this chain, trimming is 9 bases at the V end and 4 bases at the J end, and the number of junction bases without a gene match is 15. Including cysteine and phenylalanine, the CDR3 has 18 amino acids. The kept DNA is CDR3 alone, 54 bases in frame from the first base. The library was prepared using the immunoSEQ multiplex PCR assay. TCRdb carries this immuneACCESS record with in-frame sequences only. Its versions omit some clonotypes, under half of them owing to an unresolved V gene in the studies checked, with the rest unexplained. Across this sample there are around 190,000 clones, with 90% seen only once. The top ten clonotypes cover more than 1.3% of the sample. Notes on this clone: Its antigen has not been determined. It has no much larger one-base neighbor in the sample; base qualities were not kept.

Recombination connected TRBV24-1 to TRBJ2-6, and 9 junctional nucleotides match TRBD1. The material sequenced was blood. The clonotype comes from a woman in her fifties or sixties in good health. The CDR3: CATSDRTGASKGANVLTF. The DNA sequence is TGTGCCACCTCTGATAGGACAGGGGCATCTAAGGGGGCCAACGTCCTGACTTTC.